These 24 T cell receptor beta chains came from one sample sequenced in a study of T-cell memory formation after mild COVID-19. From the 5' RACE reads, TCRdb called clonotypes with MiXCR, one entry per CDR3 protein. Among 530,000 or so distinct CDR3 sequences listed, roughly 17% were seen once. Sequencing was done on a sample of PBMCs or a T cell subset sorted from them (not recorded which). These receptors all stem from an adult woman who had mild COVID-19 (a few samples of this study predate the infection). Cell type and time point are not known.

The chain carries TRBV9 and TRBJ2-1; 11 bases align to TRBD1. The V and J ends lost 7 bases and 5 bases, in that order; junction bases with no gene match: 8. The CDR3 extends over 15 amino acids. The germline gives CDR1 SGDLS, CDR2 YYNGEE. The CDR3 region is CASGTGTGGNNEQFF. In DNA, the CDR3 is TGTGCCAGCGGTACCGGGACAGGGGGTAACAATGAGCAGTTCTTC.

The sample holds many counts of this clonotype. This chain links TRBV6-5 with TRBJ2-1; 12 nucleotides align to TRBD2. After removal of 5 bases from V and 9 bases from J, the junction contained 8 bases not matched to a gene. The CDR3 has 15 amino acids. Germline CDR1 is MNHEY and CDR2 is SVGAGI. The CDR3 is CASSKSTSGSIEQFF. CDR3 DNA: TGTGCCAGCAGTAAATCGACTAGCGGGAGTATTGAGCAGTTCTTC.

This clonotype was seen more than once but under ten times. The chain recombines TRBV7-6 with TRBJ2-2; a possible D gene is TRBD1 (5 bases). The CDR3 runs to 14 residues. V was pared by 2 bases and J by 5 bases, with 9 bases between. Germline lookup yields CDR1 SGHVS and CDR2 FNYEAQ. The CDR3 protein is CASSLKAGTGELFF. Written as DNA, the CDR3 is TGTGCCAGCAGCTTAAAGGCAGGGACCGGGGAGCTGTTTTTT.

The table lists this clonotype with a few counts. The gene calls are TRBV3-1 and TRBJ1-1; 10 bases are a match to TRBD1. V lost 4 bases and J lost 0; bases outside the gene matches: 8. The CDR3 totals 17 residues. In germline, CDR1 is LGHDT, CDR2 YNNKEL (reference sequence). CDR3 loop: CASSPRQGARMNTEAFF. The CDR3 DNA reads TGTGCCAGCAGCCCACGACAGGGGGCACGCATGAACACTGAAGCTTTCTTT.

This clonotype occurred a few times. The J gene is TRBJ2-5, the V gene TRBV3-1; D uncertain. Germline V gene lookup returns CDR1 LGHDT and CDR2 YNNKEL (reference sequence). The CDR3 spans 12 residues. V was clipped by 0 bases and J by 5 bases, with 4 bases between them. Here the CDR3 DNA reads TGTGCCAGCAGCCAAGAGACGGAGACCCAGTACTTC. Amino acids: CASSQETETQYF.

V gene TRBV7-3 combines with J gene TRBJ2-1, with 12 bases fitting TRBD2. In germline, CDR1 is SGHTA, CDR2 FQGTGA. This CDR3 region has 16 residues. Trimming at V came to 0 bases and at J to 8 bases, leaving 5 bases not matched to a gene. This CDR3 reads CASSLTRTSGEYEQFF. CDR3 nucleotides: TGTGCCAGCAGCTTAACGCGGACTAGCGGGGAGTATGAGCAGTTCTTC.

This clonotype has ten or more counts. The rearrangement uses TRBV4-3 and TRBJ1-2, with unresolved D. The germline CDR1 and CDR2 sequences are LGHNA and YSLEER. The V end was cut by 0 bases, the J end by 8 bases, with 16 bases between. The CDR3 runs to 15 residues. CDR3 protein: CASSQDPLLGKGYTF. The CDR3 DNA reads TGCGCCAGCAGCCAAGATCCCCTTCTAGGAAAAGGCTACACCTTC.

This chain uses TRBV7-9 with TRBJ2-1, with D possibly being TRBD1 or TRBD2 (5 bases each). The CDR3 length is 14 residues. Trimming shortened V by 5 bases and J by 6 bases, and 14 bases separated the two germline ends. The V gene's germline CDR1 is SEHNR and CDR2 FQNEAQ (reference sequence). CDR3 bases: TGTGCCAGCAGCCACCGAGGGGAACCCAATGAGCAGTTCTTC. It yields the protein CASSHRGEPNEQFF.

CDR3 sequence: CSARDTRKGDTGELFF. CDR3 in DNA: TGCAGTGCTAGAGATACAAGGAAGGGAGACACCGGGGAGCTGTTTTTT. This chain uses TRBV20-1 with TRBJ2-2; possibly TRBD2 for D (5 bases). The CDR3 sequence is 16 residues long. Trimming took 0 bases from V and 3 from J, leaving 14 bases between them. Per the germline V gene, CDR1 is DFQATT and CDR2 is SNEGSKA (reference sequence).

This chain joins TRBV3-1 and TRBJ2-4, with 7 bases that match TRBD1. Germline trimming cut 5 bases from V and 4 bases from J; bases unmatched to any gene: 8. Germline assignment: CDR1 LGHDT and CDR2 YNNKEL (reference sequence). CDR3 size: 15 residues. The CDR3: CASSNRGQGKNIQYF. For the CDR3, the DNA is TGTGCCAGCAGCAACAGGGGACAAGGGAAAAACATTCAGTACTTC.

Turning to this clonotype: This may be a read error, as it is one base from a much larger clone. This chain joins TRBV12-3 or TRBV12-4 and TRBJ2-5; D gene uncertain. Trimming stripped 2 bases from V and 5 bases from J, with 12 bases between. CDR3 length: 14 residues. Written as DNA, the CDR3 is TGTGCCAGCAGTTTAACCTTGGTCAGCGAGACCCAGTACTTC. This sequence encodes CASSLTLVSETQYF.

The table lists this clonotype with a few counts. This rearrangement joins TRBV5-5 to TRBJ2-7; TRBD2 aligns across 10 bases. J gave up 2 bases and V 3 bases, and 5 bases lay outside the gene matches. Germline V gives CDR1 SGHKS, CDR2 YYEKEE (reference sequence). The CDR3 covers 15 residues. The CDR3 sequence is CASSSRGTSAYEQYF. CDR3 sequence (DNA): TGTGCCAGCAGCTCCCGGGGGACTAGCGCCTACGAGCAGTACTTC.

This clonotype was counted only a few times. V and J are TRBV18 and TRBJ2-1, with D uncertain. Germline V gives CDR1 KGHSH, CDR2 LQKENI. The CDR3 totals 14 residues. V lost 2 bases and J lost 5, with 10 bases in between. This chain's CDR3 is CASSPRQADNEQFF. The CDR3, as DNA: TGTGCCAGCTCACCAAGGCAGGCCGACAATGAGCAGTTCTTC. Complete variable domain (other parts from reference TRBV18 and TRBJ2-1): NAGVMQNPRHLVRRRGQEARLRCSPMKGHSHVYWYRQLPEEGLKFMVYLQKENIIDESGMPKERFSAEFPKEGPSILRIQQVVRGDSAAYFCASSPRQADNEQFFGPGTRLTVL.

This clonotype was found many times. A junction end diverges from the germline sequence, so it may reflect a read error. The chain joins TRBV7-6 to TRBJ2-7, with no clear D. The CDR3 totals 13 residues. Germline lookup yields CDR1 SGHVS and CDR2 FNYEAQ. The CDR3 coding sequence is TGTGCCAGCAGTTTAGACACCCCCTACGAGCAGTACTTC. Residues: CASSLDTPYEQYF.

The chain is built from TRBV4-3 and TRBJ2-5; D perhaps matches TRBD2 (6 bases). The CDR3 runs 14 residues. V gave up 1 base and J gave up 2 bases, with 8 bases separating them. CDR1 is LGHNA and CDR2 is YSLEER in the germline V gene. DNA of the CDR3: TGCGCCAGCAGCCAAGGGGCGGGACAAGAGACCCAGTACTTC. Translating it yields CASSQGAGQETQYF.

This clonotype was seen many times. The chain links TRBV12-3 or TRBV12-4 to TRBJ1-5, with D perhaps TRBD1 (5 bases). V shed 11 bases and J shed 2 bases, with 19 bases lying between them. This CDR3 contains 15 residues. The CDR3 nucleotides are TGTGCCTGCTCGGGGGGTTCTTCGGGCAATCAGCCCCAGCATTTT. Protein sequence: CACSGGSSGNQPQHF.

This clonotype was recorded a few times. The J gene is TRBJ2-7, the V gene TRBV30; perhaps TRBD1 as D (5 bases). This CDR3 has 12 amino acids. The V end was cut by 6 bases, the J end by 2 bases, with 11 bases between. Per germline, CDR1 GTSNPN and CDR2 SVGIG (reference sequence). CDR3 sequence (DNA): TGTGCCTGCCAGGGTTTCACCTACGAGCAGTACTTC. Its translation is CACQGFTYEQYF.

This clonotype was counted once. The V gene is TRBV30, the J gene TRBJ2-7; D is unresolved. Germline assignment: CDR1 GTSNPN and CDR2 SVGIG (reference sequence). This CDR3 contains 12 residues. The germline V and J ends were trimmed by 0 bases and 7 bases, with 10 bases remaining between them. CDR3 in amino acids: CAWSVNEGEQYF. The CDR3 DNA is TGTGCCTGGAGTGTTAATGAAGGGGAGCAGTACTTC.

The chain carries TRBV7-9 and TRBJ2-3; D unclear. V was shortened by 5 bases and J by 0 bases, with 12 bases between the two germline ends. The CDR3 consists of 15 residues. Per the germline V gene, CDR1 is SEHNR and CDR2 is FQNEAQ (reference sequence). The CDR3 DNA reads as TGTGCCAGCAGCCAGAGAGTTTCTAGCACAGATACGCAGTATTTT. Its protein is CASSQRVSSTDTQYF.

A few counts support this clonotype. The J gene is TRBJ1-1, the V gene TRBV7-8; no firm D call. Trimming cost V 4 bases and J 1 base, with 16 bases left between them. The CDR3 is made up of 16 amino acids. The germline gives CDR1 SGHVS, CDR2 FQNEAQ. The CDR3: CASSSTRAPGNTEAFF. CDR3 in DNA: TGTGCCAGCAGCTCTACACGGGCCCCGGGGAACACTGAAGCTTTCTTT.

The CDR3 DNA follows: TGTGCCAGCAGCTTAGAGTCCGGGTGGGCAGATACGCAGTATTTT. Protein sequence: CASSLESGWADTQYF. This chain joins TRBV7-6 and TRBJ2-3; D is uncertain. The CDR3 consists of 15 residues. V shed 1 base and J shed 4 bases, with 12 bases lying between them. CDR1 SGHVS and CDR2 FNYEAQ come from the germline V gene.

This clonotype appeared a few times. The CDR3 nucleotides are TGCGCCAGCCTGGGCATGAACACTGAAGCTTTCTTT. Translation: CASLGMNTEAFF. The chain combines TRBV5-1 with TRBJ1-1; D uncertain. Germline-derived CDR1 and CDR2 are SGHRS and YFSETQ. The CDR3 loop spans 12 amino acids. V was pared by 7 bases and J by 0 bases, with 7 bases between. Looking up the rest from reference TRBV5-1 and TRBJ1-1 gives the full variable domain: KAGVTQTPRYLIKTRGQQVTLSCSPISGHRSVSWYQQTPGQGLQFLFEYFSETQRNKGNFPGRFSGRQFSNSRSEMNVSTLELGDSALYLCASLGMNTEAFFGQGTRLTVV.

The chain couples TRBV21-1 to TRBJ2-3; the listed D gene, TRBD1, was not tested against the DNA. TRBV21-1 is a pseudogene. The CDR3 totals 13 residues. CDR3 region: CASSPRDADTQYF. The DNA for the CDR3 is TGTGCCAGCAGCCCACGGGACGCCGATACGCAGTATTTT.

V and J are TRBV5-1 and TRBJ1-1; 9 positions match TRBD1. The CDR3 is made up of 14 amino acids. Per the germline V gene, CDR1 is SGHRS and CDR2 is YFSETQ. J was trimmed by 11 bases and V by 4 bases; bases with no gene match: 12. CDR3: CASSRENTGGKAFF. In nucleotides, the CDR3 is TGCGCCAGCAGCAGAGAAAATACAGGGGGCAAGGCTTTCTTT.